The following is a T cell receptor (beta chain) sequence with its context. Its antigen is not known. The source of the sample is a study of shared clonotypes between healthy human individuals. Overall study findings and caveats: Incompleteness in sorted-subset sequencing, despite large depth, was shown by rarefaction. Shared clonotypes across all four donors exceeded non-shared ones in generation probability. Sequencing depth was expected to affect clonotype sharing among donors.

Repertoires were generated with immunoSEQ multiplex PCR, while TCRdb's copy carries only in-frame clones and drops some. This table has 180,000 or so clones, about 93% appearing once. Trimming cost V 3 bases and J 2 bases, with 17 bases left between them. Germline CDR1 is MGHRA and CDR2 is YSYEKL. This CDR3 contains 16 residues. Specimen: naive CD4+ T cells sorted from blood. Regarding subset: CD45RA+ positively selected. The J gene is TRBJ2-7, the V gene TRBV4-1; tentatively, D is TRBD1 (6 bases). The clonotype comes from a woman in her 30s in good health. CDR3 loop: CASSHPAQGLPYEQYF. The DNA for the CDR3 is TGCGCCAGCAGCCATCCCGCCCAGGGGCTCCCCTACGAGCAGTACTTC.